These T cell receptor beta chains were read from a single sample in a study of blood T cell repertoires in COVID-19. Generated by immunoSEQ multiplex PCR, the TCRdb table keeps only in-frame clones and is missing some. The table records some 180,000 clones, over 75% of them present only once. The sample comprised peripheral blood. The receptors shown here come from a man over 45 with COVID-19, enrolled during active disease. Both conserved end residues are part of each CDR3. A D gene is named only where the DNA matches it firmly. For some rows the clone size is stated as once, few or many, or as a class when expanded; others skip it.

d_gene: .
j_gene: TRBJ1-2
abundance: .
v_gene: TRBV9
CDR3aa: CASSDGGNYGYTF
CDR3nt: TGTGCCAGCAGCGATGGCGGAAACTATGGCTACACCTTC

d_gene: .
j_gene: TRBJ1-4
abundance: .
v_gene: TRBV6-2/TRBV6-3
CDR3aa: CASSSAGNYWEKLFF
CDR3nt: TGTGCCAGCAGTTCGGCCGGGAACTATTGGGAAAAACTGTTTTTT

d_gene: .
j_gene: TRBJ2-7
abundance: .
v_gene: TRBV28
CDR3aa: CATLRGIPYEQYF
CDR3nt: TGTGCCACCCTCCGGGGAATACCCTACGAGCAGTACTTC

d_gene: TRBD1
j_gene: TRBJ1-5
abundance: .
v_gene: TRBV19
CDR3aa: CASRPGTGGNQPQHF
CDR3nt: TGTGCCAGTAGACCCGGGACAGGGGGCAATCAGCCCCAGCATTTT

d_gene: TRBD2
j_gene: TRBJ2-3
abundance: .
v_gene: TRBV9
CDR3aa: CASSVGRTSGYTDTQYF
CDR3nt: TGTGCCAGCAGCGTAGGCAGGACTAGCGGCTACACAGATACGCAGTATTTT

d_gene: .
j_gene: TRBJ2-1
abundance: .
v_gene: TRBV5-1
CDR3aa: CASSLPEPIEQFF
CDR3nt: TGCGCCAGCAGCTTGCCGGAGCCAATTGAGCAGTTCTTC

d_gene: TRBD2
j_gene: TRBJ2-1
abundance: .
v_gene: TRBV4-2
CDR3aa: CASSLRTSGSFPLSYNEQFF
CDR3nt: TGTGCCAGCAGCCTCCGGACTAGCGGGAGCTTTCCGTTATCTTACAATGAGCAGTTCTTC

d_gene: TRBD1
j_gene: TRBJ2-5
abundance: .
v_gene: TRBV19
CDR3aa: CASSRGQETQYF
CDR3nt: TGTGCCAGTAGCAGGGGGCAAGAGACCCAGTACTTC

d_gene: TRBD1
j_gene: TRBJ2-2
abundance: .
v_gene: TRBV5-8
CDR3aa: CASHIRGLRTGELFF
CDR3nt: TGTGCCAGCCACATCAGGGGGTTACGCACCGGGGAGCTGTTTTTT

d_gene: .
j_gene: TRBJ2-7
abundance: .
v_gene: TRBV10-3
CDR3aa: CAIQGRLGTNEQYF
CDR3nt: TGTGCCATCCAAGGGAGACTAGGTACAAACGAGCAGTACTTC

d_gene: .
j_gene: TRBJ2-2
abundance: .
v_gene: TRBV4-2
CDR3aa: CASSQDYSLTLNTGELFF
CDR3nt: TGTGCCAGCAGCCAAGATTACAGCCTGACCCTGAACACCGGGGAGCTGTTTTTT

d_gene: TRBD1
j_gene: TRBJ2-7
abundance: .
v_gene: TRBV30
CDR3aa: CAWKRDRGSYEQYF
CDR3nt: TGTGCCTGGAAACGGGACAGGGGCTCCTACGAGCAGTACTTC

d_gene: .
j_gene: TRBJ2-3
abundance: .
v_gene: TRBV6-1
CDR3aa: CASSEAVLAGTDTQYF
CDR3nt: TGTGCCAGCAGTGAAGCGGTACTAGCAGGCACAGATACGCAGTATTTT

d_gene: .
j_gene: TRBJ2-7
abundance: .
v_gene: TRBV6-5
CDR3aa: CATARGWAYEQYF
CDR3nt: TGTGCCACCGCGCGGGGTTGGGCCTACGAGCAGTACTTC

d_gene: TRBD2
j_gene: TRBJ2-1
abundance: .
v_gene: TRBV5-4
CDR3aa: CASSLFSGGKGSYNEQFF
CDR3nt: TGTGCCAGCAGCCTGTTTTCGGGGGGAAAGGGCTCCTACAATGAGCAGTTCTTC

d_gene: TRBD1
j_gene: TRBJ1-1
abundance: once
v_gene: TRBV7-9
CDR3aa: CASSPGTVNTEAFF
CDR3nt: TGTGCCAGCAGCCCTGGGACAGTGAACACTGAAGCTTTCTTT

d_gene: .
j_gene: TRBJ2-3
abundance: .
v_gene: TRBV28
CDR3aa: CASGVVAAQYF
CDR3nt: TGTGCCAGCGGAGTGGTCGCGGCGCAGTATTTT

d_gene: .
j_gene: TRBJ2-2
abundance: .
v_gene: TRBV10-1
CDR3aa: CASRTGRPHTGELFF
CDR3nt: TGCGCCAGCCGTACCGGGAGACCACACACCGGGGAGCTGTTTTTT

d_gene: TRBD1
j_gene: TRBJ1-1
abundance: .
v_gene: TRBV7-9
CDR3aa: CASSLRQGWTEAFF
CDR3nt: TGTGCCAGCAGCTTAAGACAGGGGTGGACTGAAGCTTTCTTT

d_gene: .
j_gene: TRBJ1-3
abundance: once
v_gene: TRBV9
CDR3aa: CASSVFGSDVSGNTIYF
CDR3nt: TGTGCCAGCAGCGTATTCGGGTCGGATGTCTCTGGAAACACCATATATTTT

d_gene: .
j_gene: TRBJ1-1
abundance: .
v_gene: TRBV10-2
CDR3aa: CASSAPPGNTEAFF
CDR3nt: TGCGCCAGCAGTGCCCCCCCAGGGAACACTGAAGCTTTCTTT

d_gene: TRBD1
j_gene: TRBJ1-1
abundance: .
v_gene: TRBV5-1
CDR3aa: CASSPGQVNTEAFF
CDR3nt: TGCGCCAGCAGCCCGGGACAGGTGAACACTGAAGCTTTCTTT

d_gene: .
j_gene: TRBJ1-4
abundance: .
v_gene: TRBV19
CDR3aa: CASKPGNVNEKLFF
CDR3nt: TGTGCCAGCAAACCAGGGAATGTTAATGAAAAACTGTTTTTT

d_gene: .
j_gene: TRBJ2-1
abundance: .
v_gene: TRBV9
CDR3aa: CASSALGSGTYSYNEQFF
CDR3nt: TGTGCCAGCAGCGCCCTTGGATCCGGGACTTACTCCTACAATGAGCAGTTCTTC

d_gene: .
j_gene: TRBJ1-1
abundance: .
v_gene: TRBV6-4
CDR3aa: CASSDFTRDTEAFF
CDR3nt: TGTGCCAGCAGTGACTTTACACGGGACACTGAAGCTTTCTTT

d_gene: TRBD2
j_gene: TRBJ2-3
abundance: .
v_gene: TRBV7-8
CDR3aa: CASSRGGVTDTQYF
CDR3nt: TGTGCCAGCAGCCGGGGGGGGGTCACAGATACGCAGTATTTT

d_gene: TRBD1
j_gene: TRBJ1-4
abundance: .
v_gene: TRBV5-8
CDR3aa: CASSLAWDRDEKLFF
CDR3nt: TGTGCCAGCAGCTTGGCCTGGGACAGGGACGAAAAACTGTTTTTT

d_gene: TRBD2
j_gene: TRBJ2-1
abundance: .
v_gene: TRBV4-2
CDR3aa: CASSQGGLAGYYEQFF
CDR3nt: TGTGCCAGCAGCCAAGGTGGGCTAGCGGGCTACTATGAGCAGTTCTTC

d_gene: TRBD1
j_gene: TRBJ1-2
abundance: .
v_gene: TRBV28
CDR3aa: CASSPRQPGQGYPYGYTF
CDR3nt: TGTGCCAGCAGTCCCAGACAACCCGGACAGGGTTATCCCTATGGCTACACCTTC

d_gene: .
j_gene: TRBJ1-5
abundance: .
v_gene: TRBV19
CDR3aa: CASSPRHSSDYSNQPQHF
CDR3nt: TGTGCCAGTAGTCCGCGACATTCGTCCGATTATAGCAATCAGCCCCAGCATTTT

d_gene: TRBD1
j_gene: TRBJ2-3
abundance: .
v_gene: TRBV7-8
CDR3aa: CASGLRDRGLRDTQYF
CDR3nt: TGTGCCAGCGGCCTCCGGGACAGGGGTCTGAGGGATACGCAGTATTTT

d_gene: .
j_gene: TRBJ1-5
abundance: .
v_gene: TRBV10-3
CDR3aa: CAISDVSRDQPQHF
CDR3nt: TGTGCCATCAGTGATGTCTCCCGGGATCAGCCCCAGCATTTT

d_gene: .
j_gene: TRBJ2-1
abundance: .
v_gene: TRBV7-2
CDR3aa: CASVNVIGYNEQFF
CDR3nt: TGTGCCAGCGTTAACGTGATCGGGTACAATGAGCAGTTCTTC

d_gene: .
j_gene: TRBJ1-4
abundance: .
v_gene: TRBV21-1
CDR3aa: CASSTPRQGDEKLFF
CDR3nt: TGTGCCAGCAGCACACCAAGACAGGGGGATGAAAAACTGTTTTTT

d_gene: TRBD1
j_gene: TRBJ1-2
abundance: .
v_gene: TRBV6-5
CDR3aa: CASSYWNRGPGYTF
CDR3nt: TGTGCCAGCAGTTACTGGAACAGGGGCCCTGGCTACACCTTC

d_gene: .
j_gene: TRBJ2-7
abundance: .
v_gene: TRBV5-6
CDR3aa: CASSLLRGYEQYF
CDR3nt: TGTGCCAGCAGCTTACTCAGGGGTTACGAGCAGTACTTC

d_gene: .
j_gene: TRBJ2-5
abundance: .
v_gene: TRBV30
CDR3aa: CAWSGGGETQYF
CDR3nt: TGTGCCTGGTCTGGAGGAGGAGAGACCCAGTACTTC

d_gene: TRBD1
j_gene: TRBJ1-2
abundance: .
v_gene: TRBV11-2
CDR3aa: CASTQSPDRGLDYGYTF
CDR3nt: TGTGCCAGCACCCAATCTCCGGACAGGGGGCTTGACTATGGCTACACCTTC

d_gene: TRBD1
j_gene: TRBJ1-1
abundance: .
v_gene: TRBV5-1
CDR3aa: CASSLGTGRAAEAFF
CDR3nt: TGCGCCAGCAGCTTGGGGACAGGGCGCGCCGCTGAAGCTTTCTTT

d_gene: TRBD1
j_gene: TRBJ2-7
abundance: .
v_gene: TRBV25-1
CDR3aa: CASIGTGVYEQYF
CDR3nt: TGTGCCAGCATCGGGACAGGGGTCTACGAGCAGTACTTC

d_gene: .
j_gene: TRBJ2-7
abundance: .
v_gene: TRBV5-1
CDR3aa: CASSLVAGASSYEQYF
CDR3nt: TGCGCCAGCAGCTTGGTGGCGGGGGCTAGCTCCTACGAGCAGTACTTC

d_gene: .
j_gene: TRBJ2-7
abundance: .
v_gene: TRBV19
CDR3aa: CASSIGTANTYEQYF
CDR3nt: TGTGCCAGTAGTATAGGGACAGCTAATACCTACGAGCAGTACTTC

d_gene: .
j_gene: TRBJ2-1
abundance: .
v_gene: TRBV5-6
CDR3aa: CASSLGSSYNEQFF
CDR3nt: TGTGCCAGCAGCTTGGGGAGCTCCTACAATGAGCAGTTCTTC

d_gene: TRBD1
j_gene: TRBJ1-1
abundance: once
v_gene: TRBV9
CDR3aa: CASSDDRGITEAFF
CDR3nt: TGTGCCAGCAGCGACGACAGGGGGATCACTGAAGCTTTCTTT

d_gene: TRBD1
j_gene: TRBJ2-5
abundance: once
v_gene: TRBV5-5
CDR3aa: CASSPGQGSSETQYF
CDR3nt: TGTGCCAGCAGCCCGGGACAGGGTTCATCAGAGACCCAGTACTTC

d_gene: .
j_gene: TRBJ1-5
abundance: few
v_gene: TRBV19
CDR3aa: CASTRDILNNQPQHF
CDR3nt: TGTGCCAGTACTCGGGACATATTAAACAATCAGCCCCAGCATTTT

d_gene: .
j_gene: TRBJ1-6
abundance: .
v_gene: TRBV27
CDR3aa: CASSLYGGLNSPLHF
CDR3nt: TGTGCCAGCAGTTTATACGGGGGGCTTAATTCACCCCTCCACTTT

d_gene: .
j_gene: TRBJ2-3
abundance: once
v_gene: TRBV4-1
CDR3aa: CASSQEDRTTDTQYF
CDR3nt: TGCGCCAGCAGCCAAGAAGACAGGACCACAGATACGCAGTATTTT

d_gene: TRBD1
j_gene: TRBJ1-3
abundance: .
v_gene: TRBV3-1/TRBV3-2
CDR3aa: CASSHPGTGGNAIYF
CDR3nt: TGTGCCAGCAGCCACCCTGGGACAGGGGGTAACGCCATATATTTT

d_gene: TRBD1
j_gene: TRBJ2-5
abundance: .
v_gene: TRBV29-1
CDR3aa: CSGTQGIQETQYF
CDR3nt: TGCAGCGGCACACAGGGGATCCAAGAGACCCAGTACTTC

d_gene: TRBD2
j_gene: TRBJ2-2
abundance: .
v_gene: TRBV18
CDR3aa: CASSPQSSGSTGELFF
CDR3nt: TGTGCCAGCTCCCCCCAGAGTAGCGGGAGCACCGGGGAGCTGTTTTTT